This T cell receptor beta chain was recorded in a study of neurological immune-mediated disorders. The table lists this clonotype with many counts. cDNA was made by 5'RACE with 10-nucleotide random UMIs. TCRdb used MiXCR to reprocess the 5' RACE reads, holding one entry per CDR3 protein. This table has 50,000 or so distinct CDR3 sequences, about 23% appearing once. The source of this sequence is a woman between 70 and 85 years old in good health. The sample was PBMCs.

The CDR3 DNA is TGTGCCAGCAGTTACGAGGGTACCTACGAGCAGTACTTC. It codes for CASSYEGTYEQYF. V and J are TRBV6-5 and TRBJ2-7; possibly TRBD2 for D (5 bases). This CDR3 is built from 13 residues. The V end was cut by 2 bases, the J end by 2 bases, with 7 bases between. Germline V gives CDR1 MNHEY, CDR2 SVGAGI.